Below are 6 T cell receptor beta chains sequenced from a single sample in a study of blood T cell repertoires in COVID-19 (dated by TCRdb to the early 2020s). Library construction relied on the immunoSEQ multiplex PCR assay. In its TCRdb copy, this immuneACCESS table keeps in-frame sequences only and misses some clones. Where compared with another copy, unresolved V genes explain less than half of these, and the others have no known cause. This sample comprises just over 350,000 clones, around nine tenths of them detected only once. The top ten hold about 7.1% of the sample. Material for sequencing was peripheral blood. The source of these receptors is an older woman with COVID-19, enrolled during active disease.

The CDR3 DNA sequence: TGTGCCAGCAGCTCGGGACAGAATTCACCCCTCCACTTT. It encodes CASSSGQNSPLHF. This chain connects TRBV7-6 to TRBJ1-6; TRBD1 matches at 7 bases. The CDR3 is made up of 13 amino acids. Germline assignment: CDR1 SGHVS and CDR2 FNYEAQ. V trimming: 4 bases; J trimming: 7 bases; junction bases outside the gene matches: 1.

Ten or more counts support this clone. CDR3 protein: CAWSRGTANTGELFF. The CDR3 nucleotides read TGTGCCTGGAGTCGCGGGACCGCGAACACCGGGGAGCTGTTTTTT. This chain joins TRBV30 and TRBJ2-2; D perhaps matches TRBD2 (6 bases). The CDR3 contains 15 residues. Germline V lookup: CDR1 GTSNPN, CDR2 SVGIG (reference sequence). Trimming removed 2 bases from V and 0 bases from J, with 10 bases in between.

This sequence joins TRBV4-2 and TRBJ1-2; 7 nucleotides match TRBD1. Germline CDR1 LGHNA, CDR2 YNFKEQ. This CDR3 comprises 13 residues. Trimming removed 6 bases from V and 6 bases from J; junction bases left unmatched: 7. The CDR3 is CASSHTGVDGYTF. The CDR3 DNA is TGTGCCAGCAGTCACACAGGGGTAGATGGCTACACCTTC.

The rearrangement joins TRBV10-3 to TRBJ2-7, with 7 positions matching TRBD1. CDR1 is ENHRY, CDR2 SYGVKD, per germline. J gave up 5 bases and V 2 bases, and 9 bases lay outside the gene matches. The CDR3 contains 15 residues. The CDR3 region is CAISEQSRGHNEQYF. DNA for the CDR3: TGTGCCATCAGTGAGCAAAGTAGGGGGCACAACGAGCAGTACTTC.

This chain uses TRBV13 with TRBJ1-5; D is unclear. The CDR3 spans 15 residues. The V gene lost 4 bases and the J gene lost 0 bases, with 10 bases spanning the gap. The V gene's germline CDR1 is PRHDT and CDR2 FYEKMQ (reference sequence). The CDR3 is CASSSHSYSNQPQHF. The CDR3 coding sequence is TGTGCCAGCAGCTCCCACAGTTATAGCAATCAGCCCCAGCATTTT.

The V and J genes are TRBV7-2 and TRBJ1-1; D not resolved. The CDR3 sequence is 14 residues long. V shed 3 bases and J shed 0 bases, with 8 bases lying between them. The germline CDR1 and CDR2 sequences are SGHTA and FQGNSA. CDR3 coding DNA: TGTGCCAGCAGCTTCTACCTCATGAACACTGAAGCTTTCTTT. Residues: CASSFYLMNTEAFF.